These 30 T cell receptor beta chains share one sample of origin, sequenced in a study of OX40 agonist ivuxolimab in advanced cancers. Profiling relied on immunoSEQ multiplex PCR, and the TCRdb table lists in-frame clones only, not all of them. The repertoire holds about 42,000 clones, with 75% to 90% as singletons. The sequences come from CD4+ or CD8+ T cells sorted from blood, collected in a trial of the OX40 agonist ivuxolimab. These receptor sequences come from an adult with an advanced solid tumor such as melanoma, head and neck, liver or kidney cancer.

The rearrangement uses TRBV7-6 and TRBJ2-5, with 12 bases lining up with TRBD2. The CDR3 has 18 amino acids. The germline V gene encodes CDR1 SGHVS and CDR2 FNYEAQ. V lost 5 bases and J lost 1; bases outside the gene matches: 11. The CDR3: CASSVDILAGGLQETQYF. CDR3 sequence (DNA): TGTGCCAGCAGCGTAGATATACTAGCGGGAGGCCTCCAAGAGACCCAGTACTTC.

The rearrangement links TRBV9 to TRBJ2-5; a possible D gene is TRBD1 (6 bases). V gave up 3 bases and J gave up 0 bases, with 18 bases separating them. CDR1 and CDR2 (germline): SGDLS, YYNGEE. The CDR3 has 17 residues. The CDR3 region has the DNA TGTGCCAGCAGCGCAGGGATGGGGGCCCTTAACCAAGAGACCCAGTACTTC. It is translated as CASSAGMGALNQETQYF.

The chain combines TRBV29-1 with TRBJ2-7; D might be TRBD1 (7 bases). V was cut by 6 bases and J by 2 bases, with 17 bases left in between. Germline values: CDR1 SQVTM, CDR2 ANQGSEA. The CDR3 runs 14 residues. The CDR3 here is CSVAGGTAPYEQYF. The CDR3 DNA reads TGCAGCGTAGCCGGAGGGACAGCTCCCTACGAGCAGTACTTC.

V and J are TRBV4-3 and TRBJ2-7, with D perhaps being TRBD1 or TRBD2 (5 bases each). CDR1 and CDR2 from the germline V gene are LGHNA and YSLEER. The CDR3 covers 14 residues. V dropped 0 bases and J dropped 5 bases, with 11 bases sitting between them. CDR3 sequence: CASSQDRGANEQYF. CDR3 in DNA: TGCGCCAGCAGCCAAGATCGAGGGGCCAACGAGCAGTACTTC.

V gene TRBV2 combines with J gene TRBJ2-1; 9 nucleotides line up with TRBD2. The germline V gene has CDR1 SNHLY and CDR2 FYNNEI. V gave up 6 bases and J gave up 0 bases; unmatched junction bases: 6. The CDR3 is made up of 16 amino acids. The CDR3 sequence: CASRPSGASSYNEQFF. CDR3 nucleotides: TGTGCCAGCAGGCCTAGCGGGGCGAGCTCCTACAATGAGCAGTTCTTC.

The chain uses TRBV29-1 and TRBJ1-1; tentative D call: TRBD1 (5 bases). Germline V CDR1 and CDR2: SQVTM, ANQGSEA. V dropped 7 bases and J dropped 4 bases, with 16 bases sitting between them. The length of the CDR3 is 13 residues. CDR3 loop: CSARGGASTEAFF. The CDR3 bases are TGCAGCGCCCGGGGGGGAGCAAGCACTGAAGCTTTCTTT.

The chain uses TRBV5-1 and TRBJ1-5; 7 nucleotides line up with TRBD1. Germline V CDR1 and CDR2: SGHRS, YFSETQ. J gave up 2 bases and V 4 bases, and 6 bases lay outside the gene matches. The CDR3 is 15 residues long. This CDR3 is CASSTTGLGNQPQHF. The CDR3 DNA follows: TGCGCCAGCAGCACGACAGGGCTAGGCAATCAGCCCCAGCATTTT. The full variable domain, its missing parts supplied by reference TRBV5-1 and TRBJ1-5, is KAGVTQTPRYLIKTRGQQVTLSCSPISGHRSVSWYQQTPGQGLQFLFEYFSETQRNKGNFPGRFSGRQFSNSRSEMNVSTLELGDSALYLCASSTTGLGNQPQHFGDGTRLSIL.

The chain carries TRBV25-1 and TRBJ2-7; the D gene is possibly TRBD1 (6 bases). V was shortened by 4 bases and J by 7 bases, with 8 bases between the two germline ends. CDR3 length: 11 amino acids. Germline V gives CDR1 MGHDK, CDR2 SYGVNS. CDR3 coding DNA: TGTGCCAGCAGTGTTACAGGGGAGCAGTACTTC. This codes for CASSVTGEQYF.

The V call is TRBV13, the J call TRBJ2-1; D is uncertain. The CDR3 totals 10 residues. V was clipped by 3 bases and J by 6 bases, with 0 bases between them. CDR1 PRHDT and CDR2 FYEKMQ come from the germline V gene (reference sequence). Here the CDR3 reads CASSFNEQFF. CDR3 in DNA: TGTGCCAGCAGCTTCAATGAGCAGTTCTTC.

This CDR3 reads CASSYSSGGYYGYTF. DNA for the CDR3: TGTGCCAGCAGTTACTCGAGCGGAGGGTACTATGGCTACACCTTC. The V call is TRBV6-6, the J call TRBJ1-2; D gene ambiguous. This CDR3 contains 15 residues. V was clipped by 0 bases and J by 3 bases, with 11 bases between them. Germline CDR1 MNHNY, CDR2 SVGAGI (reference sequence).

This clone was observed a single time. The rearrangement uses TRBV28 and TRBJ1-5, with 9 bases lining up with TRBD1. Per the germline V gene, CDR1 is MDHEN and CDR2 is SYDVKM. The CDR3 contains 14 residues. J gave up 1 base and V 6 bases, and 1 base lay outside the gene matches. As DNA, the CDR3 is TGTGCCAGCAGGGGGACAGGGAGCAATCAGCCCCAGCATTTT. Translation: CASRGTGSNQPQHF.

This clone appeared once. The V and J genes are TRBV7-9 and TRBJ1-1, with TRBD1 matching over 7 bases. Germline V gene sequence: CDR1 SEHNR, CDR2 FQNEAQ (reference sequence). J gave up 0 bases and V 6 bases, and 7 bases lay outside the gene matches. The CDR3 totals 15 residues. The CDR3, as DNA: TGTGCCAGCAGTCACCCGACAGGGATGAACACTGAAGCTTTCTTT. Amino acid sequence: CASSHPTGMNTEAFF.

V and J are TRBV7-9 and TRBJ2-1; no clear D gene. CDR1 is SEHNR and CDR2 is FQNEAQ in the germline V gene (reference sequence). V shed 5 bases and J shed 0 bases, with 11 bases lying between them. This CDR3 has 15 residues. The CDR3 is CASSPLRSSYNEQFF. CDR3 bases: TGTGCCAGCAGCCCCCTGAGGAGCTCCTACAATGAGCAGTTCTTC.

The rearrangement links TRBV11-2 to TRBJ2-7; either TRBD1 or TRBD2 may supply D (5 bases each). Per the germline V gene, CDR1 is SGHAT and CDR2 is FQNNGV. The CDR3 runs 13 residues. V lost 1 base and J lost 4, with 8 bases in between. DNA for the CDR3: TGTGCCAGCAGCTTAGGGGGACCGTACGAGCAGTACTTC. It yields the protein CASSLGGPYEQYF.

The CDR3 here is CASSIRLAGDSANTGELFF. The CDR3 coding sequence is TGTGCCAGTAGTATACGACTAGCGGGAGATTCCGCGAACACCGGGGAGCTGTTTTTT. This chain connects TRBV19 to TRBJ2-2, with 12 bases lining up with TRBD2. With V trimmed by 2 bases and J by 0 bases, 7 bases remained unmatched. Germline V gene lookup returns CDR1 LNHDA and CDR2 SQIVND (reference sequence). The CDR3 has 19 amino acids.

The sample holds a few counts of this clone. This chain connects TRBV10-3 to TRBJ2-7, with 9 nucleotides matching TRBD2. The CDR3 totals 15 residues. CDR1 and CDR2 from the germline V gene are ENHRY and SYGVKD. With V trimmed by 7 bases and J by 0 bases, 7 bases remained unmatched. CDR3 amino acids: CAIMGSGSNSYEQYF. CDR3 bases: TGTGCCATCATGGGTAGCGGGAGTAACTCCTACGAGCAGTACTTC.

This clone appeared once. V is TRBV2 and J is TRBJ2-7; no reliable D call. The V end lost 9 bases, the J end lost 2 bases, and 11 bases lay between the germline ends. CDR1 and CDR2 (germline): SNHLY, FYNNEI. The CDR3 consists of 12 residues. In DNA form, the CDR3 reads TGTGCCAGTATAGTCGGAGCCTACGAGCAGTACTTC. It translates to CASIVGAYEQYF.

The chain uses TRBV6-5 and TRBJ2-1; TRBD2 might be the D (6 bases). The CDR3 totals 16 residues. Germline V gene sequence: CDR1 MNHEY, CDR2 SVGAGI. V shed 4 bases and J shed 8 bases, with 21 bases lying between them. Here the CDR3 DNA reads TGTGCCAGCAGTTCGCGTTTGGGCGGGGATTTCGATGAGCAGTTCTTC. It codes for CASSSRLGGDFDEQFF.

The V and J genes are TRBV6-4 and TRBJ2-1; 12 bases are a match to TRBD2. This CDR3 contains 15 residues. Germline loops: CDR1 MRHNA, CDR2 SNTAGT. With 3 bases clipped from V and 8 bases from J, the junction kept 5 bases outside the gene matches. The CDR3 DNA reads TGTGCCAGCAGTGAAACTAGCGGGAGGAATGATGAGCAGTTCTTC. Its translation is CASSETSGRNDEQFF.

The chain combines TRBV6-6 with TRBJ1-1; no firm D call. V lost 6 bases and J 4 bases, leaving 15 bases between the germline ends. This CDR3 region has 14 residues. Germline V gene data show CDR1 as MNHNY and CDR2 as SVGAGI (reference sequence). The CDR3 region has the DNA TGTGCCAGCAGCTCACCCGACACGATCACTGAAGCTTTCTTT. Residues: CASSSPDTITEAFF.

The chain uses TRBV4-1 and TRBJ2-1, with 8 bases matching TRBD2. The germline V gene has CDR1 MGHRA and CDR2 YSYEKL. Trimming took 0 bases from V and 4 from J; bases not matched to a gene: 11. CDR3 size: 18 residues. In nucleotides, the CDR3 is TGCGCCAGCAGCCAAGAAGGACCCTCGGCGGGGGGATACAATGAGCAGTTCTTC. Amino acid sequence: CASSQEGPSAGGYNEQFF.

The chain uses TRBV7-9 and TRBJ2-3; 7 bases line up with TRBD2. V dropped 3 bases and J dropped 4; count of bases not matched to a gene: 1. CDR3 length equals 13 residues. Germline values: CDR1 SEHNR, CDR2 FQNEAQ (reference sequence). CDR3 nucleotides: TGTGCCAGCAGCTTGCGGGAGTCAGATACGCAGTATTTT. This translates into CASSLRESDTQYF.

This clone occurred once. The J gene is TRBJ1-4, the V gene TRBV7-9; D is unclear. This CDR3 is 16 amino acids long. Trimming shortened V by 4 bases and J by 8 bases, and 20 bases separated the two germline ends. The germline gives CDR1 SEHNR, CDR2 FQNEAQ (reference sequence). The CDR3 reads CASSSAALGFGEKLFF. In DNA form, the CDR3 reads TGTGCCAGCAGCTCCGCGGCTTTAGGGTTCGGCGAAAAACTGTTTTTT.

This chain connects TRBV2 to TRBJ2-7; D is ambiguous. The CDR3 has 13 residues. The germline gives CDR1 SNHLY, CDR2 FYNNEI. V shed 7 bases and J shed 2 bases, with 12 bases lying between them. Here the CDR3 reads CASTGPPTYEQYF. The CDR3, as DNA: TGTGCCAGCACTGGACCCCCGACCTACGAGCAGTACTTC.

This chain uses TRBV4-1 with TRBJ1-5; D unresolved. Germline CDR1 MGHRA, CDR2 YSYEKL. With 1 base removed from V and 2 bases from J, the gap between germline ends came to 12 bases. There are 16 residues in the CDR3. DNA of the CDR3: TGCGCCAGCAGCCAAGGGTGGGGAGATGGCAATCAGCCCCAGCATTTT. This codes for CASSQGWGDGNQPQHF.

V usage is TRBV7-9 and J usage is TRBJ1-2, with D maybe TRBD1 (6 bases). The CDR3 is 14 amino acids. V lost 3 bases to trimming and J lost 4 bases, with 12 bases between them. The germline gives CDR1 SEHNR, CDR2 FQNEAQ (reference sequence). CDR3 coding DNA: TGTGCCAGCAGCTTGGGGCAGGGGATCTATGGCTACACCTTC. This sequence encodes CASSLGQGIYGYTF.

This chain links TRBV9 with TRBJ2-3; 8 bases are a match to TRBD2. Germline V gives CDR1 SGDLS, CDR2 YYNGEE. This CDR3 is 15 amino acids long. The ends lost 3 bases at V and 0 bases at J; junction bases unmatched: 3. CDR3 sequence (DNA): TGTGCCAGCAGCGGTAGCGGGACTAGCACAGATACGCAGTATTTT. It yields the protein CASSGSGTSTDTQYF.

The V call is TRBV4-1, the J call TRBJ1-5, with D maybe TRBD1 (5 bases). Deletions cut 1 base from V and 3 bases from J, with 7 bases between. The CDR3 runs to 14 residues. The V gene's germline CDR1 is MGHRA and CDR2 YSYEKL. CDR3 region: CASSQAGYNQPQHF. The CDR3 coding sequence is TGCGCCAGCAGCCAAGCAGGGTACAATCAGCCCCAGCATTTT.

Turning to this clone: One end of the junction is discordant with germline, which a read error may explain. The chain has TRBV7-7 and TRBJ2-7, with TRBD1 as a possible D gene (6 bases). This CDR3 has 16 residues. Germline V gives CDR1 SSHAT, CDR2 FNYEAQ (reference sequence). Here the CDR3 reads CASSPSLGVGAYEQYF. The CDR3 DNA is TGTGCTAGCAGCCCCTCCCTCGGCGTGGGGGCTTACGAGCAGTACTTC.

The genes are TRBV15 and TRBJ2-7; 7 nucleotides align to TRBD1. The CDR3 contains 14 residues. Germline trimming cut 2 bases from V and 4 bases from J; bases unmatched to any gene: 5. Germline-derived CDR1 and CDR2 are LNHNV and YYDKDF (reference sequence). The CDR3 loop is CATSRQTGVYEQYF. The CDR3 coding sequence is TGTGCCACCAGCAGACAAACAGGGGTGTACGAGCAGTACTTC.